The 18 T cell receptor beta chains reported below all come from one sample, sequenced in a study of shared clonotypes between healthy human individuals. Profiled with immunoSEQ multiplex PCR; TCRdb holds only in-frame clones, not every one. The sample contains under 600,000 clones, around 97% of which appear only once. The sample was naive CD4+ T cells sorted from blood. Subset in this sample: CD45RA+ positively selected. The receptors come from a woman in her 30s in good health.

With regard to this clone: The identical CDR3 is also encoded by other nucleotide sequences in the sample. V usage is TRBV2 and J usage is TRBJ2-5; 11 positions match TRBD2. The CDR3 has 14 amino acids. The V gene's germline CDR1 is SNHLY and CDR2 FYNNEI. The trim removed 6 bases at V and 4 bases at J, leaving 4 bases unmatched. The CDR3 reads CASSTGLAGETQYF. CDR3 bases: TGTGCCAGCAGCACAGGACTAGCGGGAGAGACCCAGTACTTC.

The chain's CDR3 is CAISDSGELFF. Here the CDR3 DNA reads TGTGCCATCAGTGATTCCGGGGAGCTGTTTTTT. The gene calls are TRBV10-3 and TRBJ2-2, with no clear D. Trimming pared 3 bases from V and 6 bases from J, leaving 2 bases between. From germline, CDR1 is ENHRY and CDR2 SYGVKD. There are 11 residues in the CDR3.

The V call is TRBV27, the J call TRBJ1-2; D is unresolved. Germline CDR1 MNHEY, CDR2 SMNVEV (reference sequence). The V end lost 5 bases, the J end lost 5 bases, and 12 bases lay between the germline ends. The CDR3 contains 13 residues. The CDR3 DNA sequence: TGTGCCAGCAGTCCCCGACTGGGTTATGGCTACACCTTC. Its protein is CASSPRLGYGYTF.

This chain connects TRBV13 to TRBJ2-7; 8 positions agree with TRBD1. Germline values: CDR1 PRHDT, CDR2 FYEKMQ (reference sequence). V shed 4 bases and J 7 bases; nucleotides not matched to a gene: 18. The CDR3 is 17 residues long. This chain's CDR3 is CASSSTPRQGWLGEQYF. For the CDR3, the DNA is TGTGCCAGCAGCTCAACCCCTAGACAGGGGTGGCTGGGGGAGCAGTACTTC.

V usage is TRBV18 and J usage is TRBJ2-7, with 10 positions matching TRBD2. The germline CDR1 and CDR2 sequences are KGHSH and LQKENI. J gave up 3 bases and V 4 bases, and 9 bases lay outside the gene matches. The CDR3 length is 16 residues. The CDR3, as DNA: TGTGCCAGCTCACTGCAGGAACTAGCGGGATTCTACGAGCAGTACTTC. It encodes CASSLQELAGFYEQYF.

The genes are TRBV7-6 and TRBJ1-2; D might be TRBD1 (6 bases). The CDR3 extends over 16 amino acids. CDR1 is SGHVS, CDR2 FNYEAQ, per germline. Trimming pared 5 bases from V and 6 bases from J, leaving 22 bases between. CDR3 protein: CASSPQQGLGGDGYTF. The CDR3 DNA reads as TGTGCCAGCAGCCCGCAACAGGGTCTCGGGGGAGATGGCTACACCTTC.

V gene TRBV28 combines with J gene TRBJ2-3; D possibly corresponds to TRBD1 (6 bases). This CDR3 is built from 14 residues. From germline, CDR1 is MDHEN and CDR2 SYDVKM. With 4 bases removed from V and 0 bases from J, the gap between germline ends came to 8 bases. This chain's CDR3 is CASSWGRSTDTQYF. The CDR3 nucleotides are TGTGCCAGCAGTTGGGGGCGGAGCACAGATACGCAGTATTTT.

The J gene is TRBJ1-1, the V gene TRBV19; 8 bases map to TRBD1. CDR1 and CDR2 from the germline V gene are LNHDA and SQIVND (reference sequence). The V and J ends lost 4 bases and 0 bases, in that order; junction bases with no gene match: 10. This CDR3 spans 17 amino acids. CDR3 coding DNA: TGTGCCAGTAGTACCGTCCCGGGACAGGTTATGAACACTGAAGCTTTCTTT. This translates into CASSTVPGQVMNTEAFF. The full variable domain, completed using reference TRBV19 and TRBJ1-1, is DGGITQSPKYLFRKEGQNVTLSCEQNLNHDAMYWYRQDPGQGLRLIYYSQIVNDFQKGDIAEGYSVSREKKESFPLTVTSAQKNPTAFYLCASSTVPGQVMNTEAFFGQGTRLTVV.

The chain is built from TRBV1 and TRBJ2-7; the DNA was not compared with TRBD2, the D call given in the table. TRBV1 is a listed pseudogene. The CDR3 covers 19 residues. CDR3 protein: CTSSQGQLAGDVDSYEQYF. The CDR3 nucleotides are TGCACCAGCAGCCAAGGGCAACTAGCGGGAGATGTTGATTCCTACGAGCAGTACTTC.

The chain combines TRBV27 with TRBJ2-1, with TRBD1 as a possible D gene (6 bases). CDR1 is MNHEY, CDR2 SMNVEV, per germline (reference sequence). V lost 6 bases, J lost 3 bases, and 18 bases lay in between. The CDR3 totals 16 residues. CDR3 sequence reads: CASRSLSRGLYNEQFF. CDR3 nucleotide sequence: TGTGCCAGCAGGAGCTTGTCCAGGGGCCTCTACAATGAGCAGTTCTTC.

V is TRBV6-5 and J is TRBJ2-7; TRBD1 matches 10 bases. The CDR3 runs 14 residues. V was clipped by 3 bases and J by 7 bases; unmatched bases: 6. From germline, CDR1 is MNHEY and CDR2 SVGAGI. This chain's CDR3 is CASSYGTGAGEQYF. The CDR3 bases are TGTGCCAGCAGTTATGGGACAGGGGCGGGGGAGCAGTACTTC.

This chain uses TRBV28 with TRBJ2-7; D is unclear. V was trimmed by 6 bases and J by 1 base, leaving 10 bases between them. CDR3 length: 13 residues. Germline V CDR1 and CDR2: MDHEN, SYDVKM. This chain's CDR3 is CASRSGVSYEQYF. The CDR3 DNA reads TGTGCCAGCAGATCAGGTGTTTCCTACGAGCAGTACTTC.

This clone was seen only a few times. The chain recombines TRBV11-2 with TRBJ1-6, with D perhaps TRBD1 (6 bases). With 5 bases removed from V and 10 bases from J, the gap between germline ends came to 21 bases. The CDR3 contains 16 residues. CDR1 is SGHAT and CDR2 is FQNNGV in the germline V gene. CDR3 sequence: CASSPGTAGTNSPLHF. The CDR3 DNA reads as TGTGCCAGCAGCCCAGGGACTGCCGGGACAAACTCACCCCTCCACTTT.

In its sample, this clone was seen once. The chain couples TRBV7-9 to TRBJ2-7, with D maybe TRBD1 (6 bases). Trimming pared 5 bases from V and 0 bases from J, leaving 17 bases between. Germline lookup yields CDR1 SEHNR and CDR2 FQNEAQ (reference sequence). This CDR3 has 16 residues. CDR3 in DNA: TGTGCCAGCAGCCGGAGTTCAGGGGAGAGCTCCTACGAGCAGTACTTC. It specifies CASSRSSGESSYEQYF. Together with reference TRBV7-9 and TRBJ2-7, the CDR3 gives the full variable domain: DTGVSQNPRHKITKRGQNVTFRCDPISEHNRLYWYRQTLGQGPEFLTYFQNEAQLEKSRLLSDRFSAERPKGSFSTLEIQRTEQGDSAMYLCASSRSSGESSYEQYFGPGTRLTVT.

The chain links TRBV4-1 to TRBJ1-2; TRBD1 is a possible D gene (5 bases). The CDR3 extends over 16 amino acids. Trimming left V 3 bases short and J 0 bases short, with 14 bases between. Germline V CDR1 and CDR2: MGHRA, YSYEKL. CDR3 sequence reads: CASSQKHDRTNYGYTF. The CDR3 DNA sequence: TGCGCCAGCAGCCAGAAGCACGACAGAACTAACTATGGCTACACCTTC.

DNA of the CDR3: TGTGCCAGCAGCTTAAGTATGAGGAGCACAGATACGCAGTATTTT. Residues: CASSLSMRSTDTQYF. The V call is TRBV7-2, the J call TRBJ2-3; the D is unclear. V was trimmed by 2 bases and J by 0 bases, leaving 9 bases between them. In germline, CDR1 is SGHTA, CDR2 FQGNSA. There are 15 residues in the CDR3.

The CDR3 here is CASSQVSQRRYNEQFF. The CDR3 DNA reads as TGTGCCAGCAGCCAAGTTAGTCAGCGGCGCTACAATGAGCAGTTCTTC. The chain couples TRBV14 to TRBJ2-1; D is perhaps TRBD2 (5 bases). V was trimmed by 1 base and J by 3 bases, leaving 13 bases between them. The CDR3 sequence is 16 residues long. CDR1 is SGHDN and CDR2 is FVKESK in the germline V gene. The variable domain in full, completed from reference TRBV14 and TRBJ2-1, reads EAGVTQFPSHSVIEKGQTVTLRCDPISGHDNLYWYRRVMGKEIKFLLHFVKESKQDESGMPNNRFLAERTGGTYSTLKVQPAELEDSGVYFCASSQVSQRRYNEQFFGPGTRLTVL.

As to this clone: The limits of the CDR3 on the DNA are not certain, so only TCRdb's listed CDR3 is given. The V call is TRBV28, the J call TRBJ2-7; the table's TRBD1 call for D was not verified on the DNA. Germline CDR1 reads MDHEN; CDR2 reads SYDVKM. The CDR3 totals 14 residues, both ends included. CDR3 amino acids: CASSSSDRVYEQYF.